A selection of T cell receptor beta chains follows, all from one sample in a study of cytomegalovirus exposure and HLA in healthy donors. The method was immunoSEQ multiplex PCR; TCRdb's version includes in-frame clones alone and lacks a portion of them. In the table there are more than 100,000 clones, about two thirds of which are singletons. What was sequenced was PBMCs. The receptors originated from a woman aged 40 to 49 in good health and CMV-seropositive. Both conserved end residues are part of each CDR3. D genes are given only for firm matches. Size tells how often a clone was seen (once, few, many) or the class of an expanded clone, and some rows leave it out.

size	D	V	J	DNA	CDR3
-	-	TRBV11-2	TRBJ2-3	TGTGCCAGCAGCTTACTTTGGTCGGGCACAGATACGCAGTATTTT	CASSLLWSGTDTQYF
once	TRBD1	TRBV29-1	TRBJ1-2	TGCAGCGCCCTGGGACAGTCCCTCTATGGCTACACCTTC	CSALGQSLYGYTF
-	TRBD1	TRBV5-1	TRBJ1-1	TGCGCCAGCAGCTCGACAGGGATAGGCACTGAAGCTTTCTTT	CASSSTGIGTEAFF
-	-	TRBV18	TRBJ1-1	TGTGCCAGCCTGGGGGGGGGAGGAAACACTGAAGCTTTCTTT	CASLGGGGNTEAFF
-	-	TRBV10-3	TRBJ1-6	TGTGCCATCAGTGAGTCTGCGACACCCCTCCACTTT	CAISESATPLHF
-	-	TRBV9	TRBJ2-1	TGTGCCAGCAGCACCCAGGGCTCCTACAATGAGCAGTTCTTC	CASSTQGSYNEQFF
-	-	TRBV15	TRBJ1-1	TGTGCCACCAGCTCTATGAGGCGGGGGGCCACTGAAGCTTTCTTT	CATSSMRRGATEAFF
-	-	TRBV7-2	TRBJ1-6	TGTGCCAGCAGCTTAGAGCGGCCTAAAACGGCTTCACCCCTCCACTTT	CASSLERPKTASPLHF
-	-	TRBV9	TRBJ2-1	TGTGCCAGCAGCGCCTCCGTGAATGAGCAGTTCTTC	CASSASVNEQFF
few	-	TRBV2	TRBJ1-4	TGTGCCAGCACCGAGGGTGAGCTGACGGCGAAACTGTTTTTT	CASTEGELTAKLFF
-	-	TRBV5-5	TRBJ2-6	TGTGCCAGCAGCCACTCTGGGGCCAACGTCCTGACTTTC	CASSHSGANVLTF
-	-	TRBV10-3	TRBJ2-5	TGTGCCATCAGACGCGGCGGGACAGAAGAGACCCAGTACTTC	CAIRRGGTEETQYF
-	TRBD1	TRBV6-6	TRBJ1-6	TGTGCCAGCAGTTACTCGGGACAGGGTAATTCACCCCTCCACTTT	CASSYSGQGNSPLHF
-	TRBD1	TRBV7-2	TRBJ2-1	TGTGCCAGCAGCTCGAACAGGGGGAATGAGCAGTTCTTC	CASSSNRGNEQFF
once	-	TRBV15	TRBJ2-7	TGTGCCACCAGCAGAGAGGTCAGAGGCAAGCAGTACTTC	CATSREVRGKQYF
-	-	TRBV7-9	TRBJ2-7	TGTGCCAGCAGCCTTCGAGGAGCCTACGAGCAGTACTTC	CASSLRGAYEQYF
few	-	TRBV4-1	TRBJ2-3	TGCGCCAGCAGCCGGGAGGGACAGGTTAAGACAGATACGCAGTATTTT	CASSREGQVKTDTQYF
-	TRBD2	TRBV11-3	TRBJ2-1	TGTGCCAGCAGCTTAGGGACTAGCTCCTACAATGAGCAGTTCTTC	CASSLGTSSYNEQFF
-	-	TRBV5-4	TRBJ2-3	TGTGCCAGCAGCTTTATCTCAGATACGCAGTATTTT	CASSFISDTQYF
-	-	TRBV7-2	TRBJ1-5	TGTGCCAGCAGCTCGACGACAGGAAAGGGTCAGCCCCAGCATTTT	CASSSTTGKGQPQHF
-	-	TRBV7-2	TRBJ2-3	TGTGCCAGCAGCTTAACGGCGGGGCCCACAGATACGCAGTATTTT	CASSLTAGPTDTQYF
-	-	TRBV5-1	TRBJ1-1	TGCGCCAGCAGTCCCGGGACATTGAACACTGAAGCTTTCTTT	CASSPGTLNTEAFF
-	TRBD2	TRBV10-2	TRBJ2-7	TGCGCCAGCAGGGGGCGGGGGGTTTACGAGCAGTACTTC	CASRGRGVYEQYF
-	-	TRBV2	TRBJ1-2	TGTGCCAGCAGTGACGCGGGGGGACGTGGCTACACCTTC	CASSDAGGRGYTF
-	-	TRBV5-4	TRBJ2-7	TGTGCCAGCAGCTTGGAGGGGGACCGAGCCTACGAGCAGTACTTC	CASSLEGDRAYEQYF
-	-	TRBV6-5	TRBJ1-1	TGTGCCAGCAGTTCCCTACTTGAAGCTTTCTTT	CASSSLLEAFF
-	-	TRBV12-2	TRBJ1-5	TGTGCAAGTCGCCTGGGTCTTAGCAATCAGCCTCAGCATTTT	CASRLGLSNQPQHF
few	TRBD1	TRBV27	TRBJ1-1	TGTGCCAGCAGGAGTCAGACAGGGGACTTTGAAGCTTTCTTT	CASRSQTGDFEAFF
-	-	TRBV7-2	TRBJ2-2	TGTGCCAGCAGCTTAGGCGGGGCGAACACCGGGGAGCTGTTTTTT	CASSLGGANTGELFF
-	TRBD2	TRBV7-6	TRBJ2-7	TGTGCCAGCAGCATGACTAGCGCGGACCACGAGCAGTACTTC	CASSMTSADHEQYF
-	-	TRBV7-2	TRBJ1-2	TGTGCCAGCAGCCCAAACCAGGTCGTCTATGGCTACACCTTC	CASSPNQVVYGYTF
-	TRBD1	TRBV13	TRBJ2-1	TGTGCCAGCAGCTTAGGGGGACAGGGGACGAATGAGCAGTTCTTC	CASSLGGQGTNEQFF
-	-	TRBV5-6	TRBJ1-1	TGTGCCAGCAGCTTGGGACAGGACACTGAAGCTTTCTTT	CASSLGQDTEAFF
-	-	TRBV7-8	TRBJ2-1	TGTGCCAGCAGCTTATCTCCGGGGAGCTCCTACAATGAGCAGTTCTTC	CASSLSPGSSYNEQFF
-	-	TRBV7-9	TRBJ1-1	TGTGCCAGCAGCTTCGTGAGATCCGGGAACACTGAAGCTTTCTTT	CASSFVRSGNTEAFF
-	TRBD1	TRBV5-1	TRBJ2-2	TGCGCCAGCGAAACAGGGGAGAACACCGGGGAGCTGTTTTTT	CASETGENTGELFF
-	-	TRBV4-3	TRBJ2-1	TGCGCCAGCAGCCAAGATACAGGGTTCGGGAATGAGCAGTTCTTC	CASSQDTGFGNEQFF
-	TRBD1	TRBV2	TRBJ2-5	TGTGCCAGCAGTAACAGGACAGGACCGGAGACCCAGTACTTC	CASSNRTGPETQYF
-	-	TRBV4-3	TRBJ1-2	TGCGCCAGCAGCAGGGCAGGGGATAGTCTCAATGGCTACACCTTC	CASSRAGDSLNGYTF
-	-	TRBV6-6	TRBJ2-7	TGTGCCAGCAGGCCTGCGATAGGGGTCGCCGGATACGAGCAGTACTTC	CASRPAIGVAGYEQYF
-	TRBD2	TRBV2	TRBJ2-1	TGTGCCAGCAGACCCGGGACTAGCGGGGACAATGAGCAGTTCTTC	CASRPGTSGDNEQFF
-	-	TRBV7-8	TRBJ1-1	TGTGCCAGCAGCTCAAGAGGGCCAGGGGACACTGAAGCTTTCTTT	CASSSRGPGDTEAFF
-	-	TRBV9	TRBJ2-3	TGTGCCAGCAGCACGGACATACGGGTGGATACGCAGTATTTT	CASSTDIRVDTQYF
-	-	TRBV25-1	TRBJ2-7	TGTGCCAGCAGTGGGCTAGGACAGACCAACTCCTACGAGCAGTACTTC	CASSGLGQTNSYEQYF
few	-	TRBV13	TRBJ2-3	TGTGCCAGCAGGCCAAGACTGAGGGGCACAGATACGCAGTATTTT	CASRPRLRGTDTQYF
few	TRBD1	TRBV7-3	TRBJ2-1	TGTGCCAGCAGCTCCCAGGGGGTAGCTAAGCAGTTCTTC	CASSSQGVAKQFF
few	TRBD1	TRBV11-2	TRBJ1-1	TGTGCCAGCAGCTTAGGACAGGGTGGTTTGGCTGAAGCTTTCTTT	CASSLGQGGLAEAFF
-	-	TRBV27	TRBJ2-1	TGTGCCAGCAGTTTATCGGGGGGACACAATGAGCAGTTCTTC	CASSLSGGHNEQFF
few	-	TRBV20-1	TRBJ1-1	TGCAGTGTTCCAGGGGACACTGAAGCTTTCTTT	CSVPGDTEAFF
-	-	TRBV10-3	TRBJ2-7	TGTGCCATCGGAAGACAGGATTCCTACGAGCAGTACTTC	CAIGRQDSYEQYF
-	TRBD2	TRBV5-6	TRBJ2-7	TGTGCCAGCAGCTTGTGGGGGGGAGGCTACGAGCAGTACTTC	CASSLWGGGYEQYF
-	-	TRBV7-9	TRBJ2-7	TGTGCCAGCAGCCTCAGGGTAAACGAGCAGTACTTC	CASSLRVNEQYF
-	TRBD1	TRBV18	TRBJ1-5	TGTGCCAGCTCACCAGACAGGGATTGGCGCAATCAGCCCCAGCATTTT	CASSPDRDWRNQPQHF
-	TRBD1	TRBV5-1	TRBJ1-1	TGCGCCAGCAGCACTACAGGGACAGGGAACACTGAAGCTTTCTTT	CASSTTGTGNTEAFF
-	-	TRBV28	TRBJ1-2	TGTGCCAGCAGTTCAGGGAACGGATATGGCTACACCTTC	CASSSGNGYGYTF
once	-	TRBV12-5	TRBJ2-6	TGTGCTAGTGCCTTGGTACGCAAGGGGCTAGAATCTGGGGCCAACGTCCTGACTTTC	CASALVRKGLESGANVLTF
-	-	TRBV2	TRBJ1-2	TGTGCCAGCAGTCCCCTGGGGGGGGTGGGTAGTGGCTACACCTTC	CASSPLGGVGSGYTF
-	TRBD1	TRBV7-9	TRBJ1-1	TGTGCCAGCAGCCTTCCTCGGGACAGGCCTATGAACACTGAAGCTTTCTTT	CASSLPRDRPMNTEAFF
-	TRBD1	TRBV5-4	TRBJ1-2	TGTGCCAGCAGTTATCGGGACAGGGCTAACTATGGCTACACCTTC	CASSYRDRANYGYTF
-	-	TRBV27	TRBJ2-3	TGTGCCAGCGGAGGAACCTATGCCACAGATACGCAGTATTTT	CASGGTYATDTQYF